The 32 T cell receptor beta chains reported below all come from one sample, sequenced in a study of blood T cell repertoires in COVID-19. This table comes from immunoSEQ multiplex PCR, and its TCRdb copy is limited to in-frame clones, with some not included. Of 350,000 or so clones detected, approximately 87% appear once; the ten largest clones hold 10%. The source material was peripheral blood. The receptors here all came from a woman under 40 with COVID-19, enrolled during active disease.

The chain couples TRBV15 to TRBJ2-2; D might be TRBD1 (6 bases). The CDR3 consists of 16 residues. V was pared by 4 bases and J by 3 bases, with 15 bases between. The germline gives CDR1 LNHNV, CDR2 YYDKDF (reference sequence). The CDR3 nucleotides read TGTGCCACCAGCAAACGCCGGGACACCGACACCGGGGAGCTGTTTTTT. This sequence encodes CATSKRRDTDTGELFF.

J is TRBJ1-1 and V is TRBV29-1, with 10 nucleotides matching TRBD1. Germline V gives CDR1 SQVTM, CDR2 ANQGSEA. The CDR3 is 12 amino acids. CDR3 in DNA: TGCGCAGGGACAGGGGATACCACTGAAGCTTTCTTT. This sequence encodes CAGTGDTTEAFF.

This clone appeared a few times. The chain has TRBV5-1 and TRBJ2-1; D call uncertain. This CDR3 spans 13 amino acids. Looked up from germline, CDR1 is SGHRS and CDR2 is YFSETQ. V was pared by 0 bases and J by 6 bases, with 7 bases between. CDR3 in DNA: TGCGCCAGCAGCTTGGGGCCCATCAATGAGCAGTTCTTC. Residues: CASSLGPINEQFF.

The chain joins TRBV28 to TRBJ1-5; D uncertain. Trimming pared 3 bases from V and 0 bases from J, leaving 9 bases between. This CDR3 spans 15 amino acids. Germline CDR1 MDHEN, CDR2 SYDVKM. The CDR3 nucleotides read TGTGCCAGCAGTTTTGCGTTTAATAGCAATCAGCCCCAGCATTTT. Translating it yields CASSFAFNSNQPQHF.

This chain connects TRBV25-1 to TRBJ2-7; D perhaps matches TRBD1 (5 bases). Deletions cut 11 bases from V and 6 bases from J, with 14 bases between. CDR3 size: 11 residues. The germline gives CDR1 MGHDK, CDR2 SYGVNS. This CDR3 reads CAVLRGGEQYF. CDR3 nucleotides: TGTGCCGTACTTAGGGGCGGCGAGCAGTACTTC.

CDR3 bases: TGTGCCAGCAGTTTAATAGGACAGGGGGCTTTGGATGAGCAGTTCTTC. This encodes CASSLIGQGALDEQFF. The gene calls are TRBV28 and TRBJ2-1; 11 nucleotides align to TRBD1. Looked up from germline, CDR1 is MDHEN and CDR2 is SYDVKM. The V gene end was trimmed by 2 bases and the J gene end by 8 bases; junction bases not matched to a gene: 8. The CDR3 is 16 residues long.

The chain carries TRBV2 and TRBJ1-2; TRBD1 matches at 8 bases. Germline V gene data show CDR1 as SNHLY and CDR2 as FYNNEI. Trimming removed 6 bases from V and 8 bases from J; junction bases left unmatched: 2. This CDR3 comprises 11 residues. For the CDR3, the DNA is TGTGCCAGCAGCCAGGGGGCGGGCTACACCTTC. This translates into CASSQGAGYTF. Full variable domain (missing parts from reference TRBV2 and TRBJ1-2): EPEVTQTPSHQVTQMGQEVILRCVPISNHLYFYWYRQILGQKVEFLVSFYNNEISEKSEIFDDQFSVERPDGSNFTLKIRSTKLEDSAMYFCASSQGAGYTFGSGTRLTVV.

The chain employs TRBV7-3 and TRBJ2-3; TRBD1 aligns across 7 bases. Germline V gene lookup returns CDR1 SGHTA and CDR2 FQGTGA. The CDR3 totals 15 residues. J was trimmed by 2 bases and V by 6 bases; bases with no gene match: 8. CDR3 in DNA: TGTGCCAGCAGGCCCCGAGGGGGCGACACAGATACGCAGTATTTT. Residues: CASRPRGGDTDTQYF.

This chain uses TRBV4-1 with TRBJ2-7; 7 bases map to TRBD1. Per the germline V gene, CDR1 is MGHRA and CDR2 is YSYEKL. The junction had 9 bases not matched to a gene; V was cut back by 2 bases and J by 5 bases. CDR3 length: 15 amino acids. CDR3 residues: CASSQQQGLRDEQYF. In DNA, the CDR3 is TGCGCCAGCAGCCAACAACAGGGGCTGAGGGACGAGCAGTACTTC.

This clone was detected only a few times. This chain links TRBV9 with TRBJ2-2, with unresolved D. This CDR3 contains 12 residues. The V end was cut by 4 bases, the J end by 3 bases, with 4 bases between. CDR1 is SGDLS, CDR2 YYNGEE, per germline. The DNA for the CDR3 is TGTGCCAGCAGCCCTCACACCGGGGAGCTGTTTTTT. Protein sequence: CASSPHTGELFF.

V and J are TRBV7-2 and TRBJ2-3, with TRBD2 identical over 10 bases. The CDR3 covers 17 residues. V dropped 5 bases and J dropped 3; count of bases not matched to a gene: 11. Germline loops: CDR1 SGHTA, CDR2 FQGNSA. The CDR3 loop reads CASSNPLAGVVTDTQYF. The CDR3 DNA is TGTGCCAGCAGCAATCCGCTAGCGGGAGTCGTTACAGATACGCAGTATTTT.

This chain joins TRBV11-2 and TRBJ2-5, with a possible D match to TRBD1 (5 bases). Germline CDR1 and CDR2: SGHAT and FQNNGV. V lost 6 bases and J lost 1, with 9 bases in between. CDR3 length: 13 amino acids. The CDR3: CASSQGSQETQYF. CDR3 nucleotide sequence: TGTGCCAGCAGTCAGGGTTCCCAAGAGACCCAGTACTTC.

The DNA of the CDR3 is TGTGCCTTATCCTCGGGACATCTCCAAGAGACCCAGTACTTC. It is translated as CALSSGHLQETQYF. The chain combines TRBV30 with TRBJ2-5; tentative D call: TRBD1 (6 bases). V gave up 7 bases and J gave up 1 base, with 16 bases separating them. The CDR3 runs 14 residues. Germline V lookup: CDR1 GTSNPN, CDR2 SVGIG (reference sequence).

As DNA, the CDR3 is TGTGCCAGCAGCCCCCAGACTAGGGGGGGGGCCGGGGAGCTGTTTTTT. It specifies CASSPQTRGGAGELFF. The chain joins TRBV4-2 to TRBJ2-2; TRBD2 might be the D (7 bases). Trimming pared 4 bases from V and 6 bases from J, leaving 18 bases between. Germline CDR1 LGHNA, CDR2 YNFKEQ. CDR3 length: 16 amino acids.

The genes are TRBV7-9 and TRBJ1-6; 7 bases agree with TRBD1. The germline gives CDR1 SEHNR, CDR2 FQNEAQ (reference sequence). The CDR3 is made up of 16 amino acids. V shed 3 bases and J 4 bases; nucleotides not matched to a gene: 6. For the CDR3, the DNA is TGTGCCAGCAGCTTGGGGCCGGGACAGTATAATTCACCCCTCCACTTT. Protein sequence: CASSLGPGQYNSPLHF.

The J gene is TRBJ2-3, the V gene TRBV7-9; 7 nucleotides agree with TRBD2. With 1 base clipped from V and 2 bases from J, the junction kept 6 bases outside the gene matches. Germline CDR1 reads SEHNR; CDR2 reads FQNEAQ (reference sequence). The CDR3 covers 16 residues. CDR3 coding DNA: TGTGCCAGCAGCTTAGAGGCGGGAGTAGCCACAGATACGCAGTATTTT. Translated: CASSLEAGVATDTQYF.

The V gene is TRBV11-2, the J gene TRBJ1-2; D is perhaps TRBD1 (6 bases). The CDR3 loop spans 13 amino acids. The V end was cut by 5 bases, the J end by 4 bases, with 11 bases between. Germline V CDR1 and CDR2: SGHAT, FQNNGV. CDR3 region: CASSPRDTYGYTF. In nucleotides, the CDR3 is TGTGCCAGCAGCCCCCGGGACACCTATGGCTACACCTTC.

V is TRBV5-1 and J is TRBJ2-1, with no clear D. In germline, CDR1 is SGHRS, CDR2 YFSETQ. The CDR3 totals 12 residues. V dropped 3 bases and J dropped 6 bases, with 7 bases sitting between them. CDR3 sequence (DNA): TGCGCCAGCAGCTGGCCGGGCAATGAGCAGTTCTTC. Its protein is CASSWPGNEQFF.

The chain is built from TRBV5-1 and TRBJ1-1; 8 nucleotides line up with TRBD1. After removal of 0 bases from V and 4 bases from J, the junction contained 5 bases not matched to a gene. CDR3 length: 15 amino acids. Germline V CDR1 and CDR2: SGHRS, YFSETQ. This CDR3 is CASSLGSTGGTEAFF. CDR3 DNA: TGCGCCAGCAGCTTGGGATCTACAGGGGGCACTGAAGCTTTCTTT.

This chain connects TRBV5-1 to TRBJ2-1, with a tentative D call TRBD2 (6 bases). CDR3 length: 15 residues. The ends were cut back, 3 bases at V and 3 bases at J, with 13 bases in the middle. Germline values: CDR1 SGHRS, CDR2 YFSETQ. This CDR3 reads CASSSSGLFYNEQFF. The CDR3 region has the DNA TGCGCCAGCAGCTCCTCGGGACTTTTCTACAATGAGCAGTTCTTC.

The chain couples TRBV6-6 to TRBJ2-1; D is unclear. Germline V gene data show CDR1 as MNHNY and CDR2 as SVGAGI (reference sequence). The CDR3 loop spans 11 amino acids. Trimming cost V 2 bases and J 9 bases, with 5 bases left between them. Here the CDR3 reads CASSYRGEQFF. In nucleotides, the CDR3 is TGTGCCAGCAGTTACCGAGGTGAGCAGTTCTTC.

The chain carries TRBV28 and TRBJ2-3, with 11 bases aligning to TRBD2. The CDR3 length is 15 residues. Trimming took 10 bases from V and 2 from J; bases not matched to a gene: 8. CDR1 MDHEN and CDR2 SYDVKM come from the germline V gene. This CDR3 is CAIKSSGRYTDTQYF. CDR3 nucleotides: TGTGCCATCAAATCTAGCGGGAGGTACACAGATACGCAGTATTTT.

This clone was detected once. The chain recombines TRBV7-2 with TRBJ2-7; D not certain. Between the trimmed V and J ends, which lost 0 bases and 1 base, there was a span of 4 bases. Germline CDR1 and CDR2: SGHTA and FQGNSA. This CDR3 is built from 13 residues. The CDR3 nucleotides are TGTGCCAGCAGCTTAGCCAGGTCCTACGAGCAGTACTTC. This sequence encodes CASSLARSYEQYF.

This clone was seen once. This rearrangement joins TRBV6-6 to TRBJ2-2, with 11 bases matching TRBD2. This CDR3 has 14 residues. Germline assignment: CDR1 MNHNY and CDR2 SVGAGI (reference sequence). V gave up 7 bases and J gave up 6 bases; unmatched junction bases: 4. CDR3 coding DNA: TGTGCCAGCAAACTAGCGGGAGAACCCGGGGAGCTGTTTTTT. The encoded protein is CASKLAGEPGELFF.

The chain uses TRBV2 and TRBJ2-7, with D maybe TRBD1 (6 bases). This CDR3 comprises 13 residues. V lost 7 bases, J lost 6 bases, and 16 bases lay in between. Germline V gene sequence: CDR1 SNHLY, CDR2 FYNNEI. The DNA of the CDR3 is TGTGCCAGCACCAGGGGCGGGTTCCTCGAGCAGTACTTC. Amino acid sequence: CASTRGGFLEQYF. Filled out from reference TRBV2 and TRBJ2-7, the complete variable domain reads EPEVTQTPSHQVTQMGQEVILRCVPISNHLYFYWYRQILGQKVEFLVSFYNNEISEKSEIFDDQFSVERPDGSNFTLKIRSTKLEDSAMYFCASTRGGFLEQYFGPGTRLTVT.

This clone was seen once. This chain uses TRBV7-9 with TRBJ1-2; D remains ambiguous. V shed 0 bases and J shed 1 base, with 15 bases lying between them. CDR1 and CDR2 from the germline V gene are SEHNR and FQNEAQ (reference sequence). The CDR3 consists of 17 residues. The CDR3 here is CASSLARVGRDNYGYTF. The CDR3 DNA reads TGTGCCAGCAGCTTAGCGCGGGTAGGGAGGGATAACTATGGCTACACCTTC. The full variable domain, with the rest looked up from reference TRBV7-9 and TRBJ1-2, is DTGVSQNPRHKITKRGQNVTFRCDPISEHNRLYWYRQTLGQGPEFLTYFQNEAQLEKSRLLSDRFSAERPKGSFSTLEIQRTEQGDSAMYLCASSLARVGRDNYGYTFGSGTRLTVV.

The rearrangement uses TRBV21-1 and TRBJ2-7; TRBD2 is the table's D call, not checked against the DNA. TRBV21-1 counts as a pseudogene. The CDR3 loop spans 20 amino acids. The CDR3 here is CASSKGGGERTSGRTYEQYF. The CDR3 nucleotides read TGTGCCAGCAGCAAAGGAGGGGGTGAACGGACTAGCGGGAGAACCTACGAGCAGTACTTC.

The chain joins TRBV9 to TRBJ2-5, with 12 bases matching TRBD2. The CDR3 runs to 16 residues. The ends lost 3 bases at V and 4 bases at J; junction bases unmatched: 7. CDR1 SGDLS and CDR2 YYNGEE come from the germline V gene. For the CDR3, the DNA is TGTGCCAGCAGCGCCAGGCCGGGACTAGCGGGAGAGACCCAGTACTTC. This gives the protein CASSARPGLAGETQYF.

This chain connects TRBV3-1 (or the pseudogene TRBV3-2) to TRBJ2-5, with 9 bases lining up with TRBD1. The trim removed 3 bases at V and 5 bases at J, leaving 7 bases unmatched. From germline, CDR1 is LGHDT and CDR2 YNNKEL (reference sequence). The CDR3 is 15 residues long. In nucleotides, the CDR3 is TGTGCCAGCAGCCATTGGGACAGGGCTGAGGAGACCCAGTACTTC. Amino acid sequence: CASSHWDRAEETQYF.

The V call is TRBV6-1, the J call TRBJ2-7; 9 bases map to TRBD1. With 2 bases clipped from V and 4 bases from J, the junction kept 9 bases outside the gene matches. The CDR3 totals 16 residues. Germline assignment: CDR1 MNHNS and CDR2 SASEGT. In DNA, the CDR3 is TGTGCCAGCAGTGAAACCGGGACAGGGATAACTTACGAGCAGTACTTC. Translated: CASSETGTGITYEQYF.

The genes are TRBV18 and TRBJ2-3; D is unresolved. The ends were cut back, 3 bases at V and 3 bases at J, with 13 bases in the middle. Germline values: CDR1 KGHSH, CDR2 LQKENI. CDR3 length: 15 amino acids. CDR3: CASSPPYTGTDTQYF. Here the CDR3 DNA reads TGTGCCAGCTCACCTCCATATACCGGTACAGATACGCAGTATTTT.

This rearrangement joins TRBV30 to TRBJ1-2; D gene ambiguous. This CDR3 region has 13 residues. Germline-derived CDR1 and CDR2 are GTSNPN and SVGIG (reference sequence). Trimming pared 0 bases from V and 8 bases from J, leaving 13 bases between. CDR3: CAWSVLASRGYTF. The CDR3 coding sequence is TGTGCCTGGAGTGTACTCGCTTCTCGAGGCTACACCTTC.